These T cell receptor beta chains were read from a single sample in a study of cytomegalovirus exposure and HLA in healthy donors. Some clones are missing from TCRdb's copy, which holds only in-frame ones; the method was immunoSEQ multiplex PCR. The sample records roughly 150,000 clones, 77% being singletons. The sequencing input was PBMCs. All receptors come from a male donor in good health and CMV-seronegative. Each CDR3 is given with its conserved first and last residue.

J	length	V	CDR3
TRBJ2-7	13	TRBV6-1	CASRAGRPYEQYF
TRBJ2-1	16	TRBV7-9	CASSLGGQGLLNEQFF
TRBJ1-3	14	TRBV6-1	CATGTGFSGNTIYF
TRBJ2-5	13	TRBV7-2	CASSLVQQETQYF
TRBJ2-5	11	TRBV2	CASSEGQTQYF
TRBJ2-7	14	TRBV15	CATSRGDSTYEQYF
TRBJ2-7	13	TRBV25-1	CASSATPKYEQYF
TRBJ2-2	13	TRBV19	CASSTRDRGKLFF
TRBJ2-2	16	TRBV7-3	CASSLSSQGGTGELFF
TRBJ2-7	15	TRBV7-9	CASSGDRGHFYEQYF
TRBJ1-4	14	TRBV6-5	CASSYGGRSEKLFF
TRBJ1-3	15	TRBV9	CASSLNGGSGNTIYF
TRBJ2-1	19	TRBV27	CASSLSPPHRDSSYNEQFF
TRBJ2-6	17	TRBV4-1	CASLRDRGRPGANVLTF
TRBJ2-2	14	TRBV7-8	CASSLDRVAGELFF
TRBJ1-2	16	TRBV7-8	CASSPFRDPVRYGYTF
TRBJ1-2	14	TRBV7-2	CASSPDRGAYGYTF
TRBJ1-6	14	TRBV18	CASSLDRDASPLHF
TRBJ2-2	15	TRBV7-3	CASSLGGPRTGELFF
-	15	TRBV11-2	CASSLGQGDLDEQYF
TRBJ1-4	15	TRBV6-5	CASSYLQGTNEKLFF
TRBJ2-1	17	TRBV5-4	CASTRLAGGISYNEQFF
TRBJ1-5	15	TRBV4-3	CASSQDISEREPQHF